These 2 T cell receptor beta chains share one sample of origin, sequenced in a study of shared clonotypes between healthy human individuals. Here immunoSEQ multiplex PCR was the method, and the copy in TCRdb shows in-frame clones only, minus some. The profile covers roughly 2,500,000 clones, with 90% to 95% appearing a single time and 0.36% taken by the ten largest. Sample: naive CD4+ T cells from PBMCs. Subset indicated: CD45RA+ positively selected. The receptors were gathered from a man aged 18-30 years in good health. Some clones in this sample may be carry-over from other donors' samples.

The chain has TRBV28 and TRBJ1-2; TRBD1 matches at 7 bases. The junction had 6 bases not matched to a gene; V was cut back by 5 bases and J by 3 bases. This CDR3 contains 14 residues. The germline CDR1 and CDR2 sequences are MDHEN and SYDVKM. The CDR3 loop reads CASSNAGQDYGYTF. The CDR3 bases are TGTGCCAGCAGTAACGCCGGACAGGACTATGGCTACACCTTC.

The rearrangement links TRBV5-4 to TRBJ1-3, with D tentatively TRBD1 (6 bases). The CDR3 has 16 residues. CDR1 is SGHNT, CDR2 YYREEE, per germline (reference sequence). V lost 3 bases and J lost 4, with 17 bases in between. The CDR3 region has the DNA TGTGCCAGCAGCTCCGCGGGGGCATCACACGGAAACACCATATATTTT. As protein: CASSSAGASHGNTIYF.